The text below deals with one TCR beta chain. Its recognized antigen is unknown. Per-base qualities were not stored, and no clone one base away is much larger. CDR1 LGHNA and CDR2 YNFKEQ are derived from the germline V gene. The CDR3, cysteine through phenylalanine, is 15 amino acids long. Of all the DNA, just the CDR3 is kept, 45 bases in frame from base 1. Germline trimming amounts to 0 bases on V and 8 bases on J, with 8 as the count of junction bases outside the gene matches. The data derive from a study of Ad26.COV2.S vaccination and SARS-CoV-2 variants (dated by TCRdb to about 2021). About the study as a whole: Vaccine-arm donors came from COV1001, a multicentre, randomized, double-blind, placebo-controlled phase I-IIa trial of Ad26.COV2.S in healthy adults. The TCR-sequenced set comprised around 32 samples: roughly 19 Ad26.COV2.S vaccine recipients, 5 placebo recipients and 8 SARS-CoV-2 convalescent individuals. Throughout the experiments and outcome assessment, investigators stayed blinded to trial group allocation. Participants in the trial were split at random into five groups of five each, receiving low-dose or high-dose Ad26.COV2.S once or twice, or else placebo on both occasions. Dosing of Ad26.COV2.S was intramuscular, at either 5x10^10 or 1x10^11 viral particles, delivered as one shot or as two shots spaced 56 days apart. TCRbeta repertoire sequencing served as the tool for gauging how specific and how broad the SARS-CoV-2-reactive T cell receptors were following Ad26.COV2.S vaccination. The full study reports these points: Spike-specific TCR breadth was higher in Ad26.COV2.S recipients than in placebo recipients (P = 0.0014). Non-spike TCR breadth was comparable between vaccine and placebo recipients, consistent with the vaccine containing only spike. Comparing responses between vaccine doses or regimens was not something the study was powered to do. The authors noted that the TCR breadth and depth analyses may have underestimated total T cell responses. After vaccination, substantial breadth of spike-specific CD8+ and CD4+ T cell responses was reported.

The immunoSEQ Assay was the method used to sequence TCRbeta CDR3 regions. After extraction, genomic DNA underwent amplification by bias-controlled multiplex PCR, followed by high-throughput sequencing. Processing in the source paper ran as follows. To quantify the absolute abundance of every unique TCRbeta CDR3 region, sequences were collapsed and filtered. T cell fraction was estimated by normalization of TCRbeta template counts to usable DNA, with usable DNA being measured through amplification of reference genes present in all nucleated cells. Repertoire TCRs were annotated as SARS-CoV-2-specific when V gene, CDR3 amino acid sequence and J gene were exactly matched to a known reactive TCR set. The reference SARS-CoV-2 TCR set came from MIRA and was filtered for enrichment in COVID-19-positive ImmuneCODE repertoires, removing public or cross-reactive TCRs. Based on the MIRA antigens, annotated TCRs were further analysed at the level of specific ORF or position within ORF. Breadth was defined as annotated unique rearrangements over total unique productive rearrangements; depth was the summed frequency of those rearrangements. TCR breadth was compared between groups using two-sided Wilcoxon rank-sum tests. TCRdb limited this immuneACCESS table to in-frame rearrangements with V and J called. A share of clones is missing; checked studies link under half to unresolved V genes, and the rest is unexplained. The V and J calls and clone size come from that table; D and trimming were worked out from the DNA. In all, the sample holds about 370,000 clones, and 70% to 90% of those were seen once. Under 4% of the sample is taken by the ten largest.

The treatment or condition label here, explained by the study, means: approximately 18 received Ad26.COV2.S at low or high dose, single or two shots; five or six received placebo; per-sample allocation not given. For vaccine and placebo recipients, the sequenced repertoires came from samples collected on day 63 after the first injection. In Cohort 1b, fewer than 30 adults aged 18-55 years were enrolled at a single site in Boston, USA, between 29 July and 7 August 2020. Ad26.COV2.S was a replication-incompetent adenovirus type 26 vector that expressed a prefusion-stabilized SARS-CoV-2 spike protein derived from the original Wuhan strain.

Source: peripheral blood, taken in a trial of Ad26.COV2.S vaccine versus placebo. This sequence uses TRBV4-2 and TRBJ1-2; 8 of the junction bases match TRBD1. The receptor's source is a person aged 18-65 years who received the Ad26.COV2.S COVID-19 vaccine or a placebo. The CDR3 here reads CASSQDQGASLGYTF. In nucleotides, the sequence is TGTGCCAGCAGCCAAGATCAGGGGGCAAGTTTAGGCTACACCTTC.